These 25 T cell receptor beta chains were all obtained from the same sample, sequenced in a study of blood T cells in healthy people across ages. Primed by a sample-barcoded 5' primer and a J-beta primer mix, a second PCR proceeded for about 6 to 11 cycles. TCRdb redid the calling of the 5' RACE reads with MiXCR, one entry per CDR3 protein. This sample yields about 680,000 distinct CDR3 sequences, of which 49% are seen a single time; 25% to 35% belongs to the top ten. Material for sequencing was blood. The receptors derive from a woman between 55 and 75 years old in good health.

This chain uses TRBV5-1 with TRBJ1-2, with D uncertain. CDR3 length: 15 residues. Trimming removed 4 bases at V and 3 bases at J, with 16 bases between. Germline lookup yields CDR1 SGHRS and CDR2 YFSETQ. CDR3 protein: CASSPGATSYYGYTF. As DNA, the CDR3 is TGCGCCAGCAGCCCTGGCGCTACCTCTTACTATGGCTACACCTTC.

Comment on this clonotype: It is likely a read error, because the conserved phenylalanine at the end of the CDR3 is missing. The chain employs TRBV10-3 and TRBJ1-2; D ambiguous. CDR1 is ENHRY, CDR2 SYGVKD, per germline. The V gene lost 8 bases and the J gene lost 4 bases, with 17 bases spanning the gap. The CDR3 extends over 14 amino acids. CDR3 sequence reads: CAIGQADPFYGYTL. CDR3 nucleotides: TGTGCCATCGGGCAAGCCGACCCTTTCTATGGCTACACCCTC.

In its sample, this clonotype was seen a few times. The rearrangement uses TRBV4-3 and TRBJ2-5; 8 bases line up with TRBD2. The germline V gene has CDR1 LGHNA and CDR2 YSLEER. This CDR3 has 14 amino acids. V lost 4 bases and J lost 5; bases outside the gene matches: 6. CDR3 loop: CASSPRTSSETQYF. CDR3 bases: TGCGCCAGCAGCCCCCGGACTAGCTCCGAGACCCAGTACTTC.

This clonotype was detected a few times. The chain is built from TRBV7-9 and TRBJ1-2; the D gene is possibly TRBD1 (6 bases). This CDR3 has 14 residues. From germline, CDR1 is SEHNR and CDR2 FQNEAQ (reference sequence). Trimming stripped 5 bases from V and 5 bases from J, with 15 bases between. The chain's CDR3 is CASSEGGPGYGYTF. CDR3 nucleotides: TGTGCCAGCAGCGAAGGGGGGCCGGGGTATGGCTACACCTTC.

V is TRBV25-1 and J is TRBJ2-5; TRBD1 might be the D (6 bases). The end of the DNA is better explained by TRBJ2-7, so the J call may be wrong. This CDR3 contains 15 residues. Germline CDR1 MGHDK, CDR2 SYGVNS. For the CDR3, the DNA is TGTGCCAGCAGCCCCGCCTCAGACAGGTACTACGAGCAGTACTTC. It translates to CASSPASDRYYEQYF.

The chain links TRBV5-1 to TRBJ1-1, with 10 bases matching TRBD1. This CDR3 is built from 14 residues. J was trimmed by 8 bases and V by 4 bases; bases with no gene match: 8. From germline, CDR1 is SGHRS and CDR2 YFSETQ. The CDR3 reads CASSPRQGAGEAFF. The CDR3 DNA is TGCGCCAGCAGCCCAAGACAGGGGGCAGGAGAAGCTTTCTTT. The variable domain in full, with the rest retrieved from reference TRBV5-1 and TRBJ1-1, is KAGVTQTPRYLIKTRGQQVTLSCSPISGHRSVSWYQQTPGQGLQFLFEYFSETQRNKGNFPGRFSGRQFSNSRSEMNVSTLELGDSALYLCASSPRQGAGEAFFGQGTRLTVV.

This clonotype has more than one count but fewer than ten. The chain carries TRBV4-2 and TRBJ2-7, with 8 bases that match TRBD2. CDR3 length: 15 residues. Looked up from germline, CDR1 is LGHNA and CDR2 is YNFKEQ. Losses at the gene ends were 1 base for V and 0 bases for J; bases not matched to a gene: 2. The CDR3, as DNA: TGTGCCAGCAGCCAAGTGGGGACTAGCTCCTACGAGCAGTACTTC. Translated: CASSQVGTSSYEQYF.

V is TRBV18 and J is TRBJ1-2; 10 positions match TRBD1. V was pared by 5 bases and J by 10 bases, with 4 bases of the junction left unmatched. Germline V gene data show CDR1 as KGHSH and CDR2 as LQKENI. The CDR3 spans 12 residues. The CDR3 DNA reads as TGTGCCAGCTCAGCTGGACAGGGGGACTACACCTTC. Translating gives CASSAGQGDYTF.

This clonotype came up a few times. The chain joins TRBV5-5 to TRBJ1-2; TRBD1 aligns across 8 bases. The length of the CDR3 is 16 residues. Losses at the gene ends were 0 bases for V and 4 bases for J; bases not matched to a gene: 8. The germline CDR1 and CDR2 sequences are SGHKS and YYEKEE (reference sequence). The CDR3 sequence: CASSLGAGGEGYGYTF. DNA for the CDR3: TGTGCCAGCAGCTTGGGGGCAGGGGGCGAGGGCTATGGCTACACCTTC.

V usage is TRBV28 and J usage is TRBJ2-1; TRBD2 is a possible D gene (5 bases). The CDR3 consists of 12 residues. Germline loops: CDR1 MDHEN, CDR2 SYDVKM. V was trimmed by 6 bases and J by 13 bases, leaving 16 bases between them. The CDR3 DNA reads as TGTGCCAGCAGCAAACCAGAGGGTAGTCAGTTCTTC. This sequence encodes CASSKPEGSQFF.

This clonotype was counted once. The chain couples TRBV20-1 to TRBJ1-1, with TRBD1 matching over 11 bases. This CDR3 has 15 amino acids. From germline, CDR1 is DFQATT and CDR2 SNEGSKA (reference sequence). With V trimmed by 0 bases and J by 6 bases, 6 bases remained unmatched. This CDR3 reads CSARERTGGSAEAFF. CDR3 nucleotide sequence: TGCAGTGCTAGAGAACGGACAGGGGGCTCAGCTGAAGCTTTCTTT.

This chain connects TRBV4-1 to TRBJ2-3; 14 bases are a match to TRBD2. The CDR3 length is 16 residues. Germline values: CDR1 MGHRA, CDR2 YSYEKL. The junction had 4 bases not matched to a gene; V was cut back by 3 bases and J by 5 bases. CDR3 in amino acids: CASSQRGLAGEDTQYF. CDR3 bases: TGCGCCAGCAGCCAGAGGGGACTAGCGGGAGAAGATACGCAGTATTTT.

The V and J genes are TRBV18 and TRBJ1-5; 12 bases fit TRBD1. The V and J ends lost 5 bases and 6 bases, in that order; junction bases with no gene match: 5. CDR3 length equals 15 residues. The V gene's germline CDR1 is KGHSH and CDR2 LQKENI. In nucleotides, the CDR3 is TGTGCCAGCTCAATGGGACAGGGGGCAGGTCAGCCCCAGCATTTT. Its translation: CASSMGQGAGQPQHF.

The CDR3 spells CSVGTPPNTEAFF. For the CDR3, the DNA is TGCAGCGTTGGGACTCCACCGAACACTGAAGCTTTCTTT. The chain joins TRBV29-1 to TRBJ1-1; no reliable D call. V was pared by 4 bases and J by 1 base, with 10 bases between. Germline values: CDR1 SQVTM, CDR2 ANQGSEA. This CDR3 has 13 residues.

This clonotype turned up a few times. The rearrangement joins TRBV29-1 to TRBJ2-7, with D maybe TRBD2 (6 bases). V lost 6 bases and J lost 2, with 11 bases in between. The germline V gene has CDR1 SQVTM and CDR2 ANQGSEA. The CDR3 has 12 residues. As DNA, the CDR3 is TGCAGCGTAGGCCCGGGGGCCTACGAGCAGTACTTC. As protein: CSVGPGAYEQYF.

J is TRBJ2-7 and V is TRBV11-2; maybe TRBD1 (5 bases). CDR1 is SGHAT and CDR2 is FQNNGV in the germline V gene. The germline V and J ends were trimmed by 4 bases and 2 bases, with 12 bases remaining between them. The CDR3 is 14 amino acids. The CDR3 sequence: CASSSSRATYEQYF. CDR3 sequence (DNA): TGTGCCAGCAGCTCCTCCAGGGCAACCTACGAGCAGTACTTC.

As concerns this clonotype: Given a much more abundant clone one base away, this may be a read error. CDR3 nucleotide sequence: TGTGCCAGCAGCTTATCCACAGGGGCCGCGGATGGGCAGTTCTTC. Its translation: CASSLSTGAADGQFF. V is TRBV7-9 and J is TRBJ2-1; 7 nucleotides agree with TRBD1. With 2 bases clipped from V and 12 bases from J, the junction kept 13 bases outside the gene matches. This CDR3 has 15 amino acids. CDR1 and CDR2 from the germline V gene are SEHNR and FQNEAQ (reference sequence).

This clonotype has a handful of counts. CDR3 sequence: CSAIRDFYEQYF. In DNA form, the CDR3 reads TGCAGTGCCATCCGGGACTTCTACGAGCAGTACTTC. This chain connects TRBV20-1 to TRBJ2-7, with D maybe TRBD2 (6 bases). Germline loops: CDR1 DFQATT, CDR2 SNEGSKA (reference sequence). V dropped 6 bases and J dropped 3 bases, with 12 bases sitting between them. The CDR3 consists of 12 residues.

This clonotype was observed a few times. V usage is TRBV20-1 and J usage is TRBJ2-7; 11 bases fit TRBD2. The CDR3 has 15 residues. Germline CDR1 reads DFQATT; CDR2 reads SNEGSKA (reference sequence). V lost 0 bases to trimming and J lost 7 bases; unmatched junction nucleotides: 8. The CDR3 reads CSARDFTSGGPEQYF. In DNA, the CDR3 is TGCAGTGCTAGAGATTTTACTAGCGGGGGTCCGGAGCAGTACTTC.

In its sample, this clonotype was seen once. This chain links TRBV3-1 with TRBJ2-7; 9 nucleotides match TRBD2. Germline-derived CDR1 and CDR2 are LGHDT and YNNKEL (reference sequence). The junction had 23 bases not matched to a gene; V was cut back by 4 bases and J by 10 bases. This CDR3 is 18 amino acids long. The CDR3 nucleotides are TGTGCCAGCAGCCCCCGAAGGGCGAGCGGGAGGAACAAAAACACTCAGTACTTC. Translation gives CASSPRRASGRNKNTQYF.

A single count supports this clonotype. The chain combines TRBV6-5 with TRBJ2-3; D perhaps matches TRBD1 (6 bases). This CDR3 has 14 residues. Germline assignment: CDR1 MNHEY and CDR2 SVGAGI. The V gene lost 6 bases and the J gene lost 4 bases, with 14 bases spanning the gap. CDR3 amino acids: CASSTAGVPDTQYF. CDR3 coding DNA: TGTGCCAGCAGCACGGCAGGGGTCCCAGATACGCAGTATTTT.

This clonotype turned up a few times. The rearrangement uses TRBV29-1 and TRBJ2-1; possible D gene TRBD1, 5 bases. The germline V and J ends were trimmed by 2 bases and 3 bases, with 17 bases remaining between them. Germline-derived CDR1 and CDR2 are SQVTM and ANQGSEA. CDR3 size: 16 residues. As DNA, the CDR3 is TGCAGCGTTGAATCCGACAGATCTGGGAACTACAATGAGCAGTTCTTC. Translating gives CSVESDRSGNYNEQFF.

This clonotype was seen a single time. V is TRBV9 and J is TRBJ2-5; 10 nucleotides agree with TRBD1. Germline loops: CDR1 SGDLS, CDR2 YYNGEE. V dropped 4 bases and J dropped 5; count of bases not matched to a gene: 11. This CDR3 is built from 16 residues. CDR3 sequence: CASSQGWDRGSETQYF. The CDR3 DNA sequence: TGTGCCAGCAGCCAGGGGTGGGACAGGGGTTCGGAGACCCAGTACTTC. The full variable domain, in which reference TRBV9 and TRBJ2-5 provide the parts outside the CDR3, is DSGVTQTPKHLITATGQRVTLRCSPRSGDLSVYWYQQSLDQGLQFLIQYYNGEERAKGNILERFSAQQFPDLHSELNLSSLELGDSALYFCASSQGWDRGSETQYFGPGTRLLVL.

The V gene is TRBV18, the J gene TRBJ1-1; D is unclear. The germline V gene encodes CDR1 KGHSH and CDR2 LQKENI. Trimming removed 3 bases at V and 1 base at J, with 9 bases between. The length of the CDR3 is 14 residues. The CDR3 nucleotides are TGTGCCAGCTCACCTCAGGAGGGGAACACTGAAGCTTTCTTT. Protein: CASSPQEGNTEAFF.

This chain joins TRBV7-2 and TRBJ2-7, with 11 positions matching TRBD1. The CDR3 consists of 15 residues. The junction had 8 bases not matched to a gene; V was cut back by 5 bases and J by 5 bases. Germline CDR1 and CDR2: SGHTA and FQGNSA. CDR3 amino acids: CASSRGQGAHHEQYF. As DNA, the CDR3 is TGTGCCAGCAGCCGCGGACAGGGGGCTCACCACGAGCAGTACTTC.